This TCR beta chain was sequenced for a study of T cells in Graves' hyperthyroidism and ophthalmopathy. Study as a whole: Peripheral blood was obtained at initial diagnosis, preceding any treatment. Overall study findings and caveats: Blood also held most thyroid clonotypes expanded beyond 0.001. Through a model of 13 V-J features, ophthalmopathy was separated from stable hyperthyroidism.

Using RNA transcripts as the source, TCR beta CDR3 regions were amplified. An initial round of RT-PCR targeting the TCR CDR3 relied on the HTBI primer set. MiXCR, run by TCRdb on the multiplex PCR reads, gives a single entry per CDR3 protein. The sample lists about 640,000 distinct CDR3 sequences, about 20% occurring once. This clonotype was recorded at least ten times. Its target is not known. Germline values: CDR1 SGHNT, CDR2 YENEEA. The CDR3 loop spans 16 amino acids. Trimming pared 2 bases from V and 8 bases from J, leaving 21 bases between. PBMCs came from 9 to 10 ml fresh peripheral blood. Sequencing was performed on blood. The V call is TRBV11-3, the J call TRBJ1-1, with D possibly TRBD1 on 6 matching bases. This TCR was recovered from a young man with Graves' ophthalmopathy. CDR3 protein: CASSLPRRGGRLEAFF. CDR3 bases: TGTGCCAGCAGCTTACCGAGACGGGGGGGCCGTCTGGAAGCTTTCTTT.